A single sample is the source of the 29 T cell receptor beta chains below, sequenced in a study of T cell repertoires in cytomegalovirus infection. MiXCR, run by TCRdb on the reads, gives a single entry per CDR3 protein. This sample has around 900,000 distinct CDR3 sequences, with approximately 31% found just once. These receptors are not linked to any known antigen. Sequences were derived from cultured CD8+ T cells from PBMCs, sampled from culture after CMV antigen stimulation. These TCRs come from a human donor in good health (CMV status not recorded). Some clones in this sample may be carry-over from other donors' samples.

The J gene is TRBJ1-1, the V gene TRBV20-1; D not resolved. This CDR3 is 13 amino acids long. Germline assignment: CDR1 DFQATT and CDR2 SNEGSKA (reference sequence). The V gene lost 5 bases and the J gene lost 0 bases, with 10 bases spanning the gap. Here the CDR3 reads CSAPRILNTEAFF. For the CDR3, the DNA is TGCAGTGCTCCACGAATATTGAACACTGAAGCTTTCTTT.

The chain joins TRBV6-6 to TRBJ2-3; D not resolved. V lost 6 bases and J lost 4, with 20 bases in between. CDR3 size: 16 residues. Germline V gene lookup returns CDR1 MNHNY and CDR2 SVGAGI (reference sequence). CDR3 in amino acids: CASSRVPVVGADTQYF. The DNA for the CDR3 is TGTGCCAGCAGCCGGGTACCAGTTGTTGGGGCAGATACGCAGTATTTT.

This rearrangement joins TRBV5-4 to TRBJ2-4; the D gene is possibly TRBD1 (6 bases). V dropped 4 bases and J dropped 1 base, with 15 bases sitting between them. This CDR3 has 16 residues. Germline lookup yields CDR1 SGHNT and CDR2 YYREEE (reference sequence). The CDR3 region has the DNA TGTGCCAGCAGCGCCCCAGGGGTTCTGGCCAAAAACATTCAGTACTTC. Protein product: CASSAPGVLAKNIQYF.

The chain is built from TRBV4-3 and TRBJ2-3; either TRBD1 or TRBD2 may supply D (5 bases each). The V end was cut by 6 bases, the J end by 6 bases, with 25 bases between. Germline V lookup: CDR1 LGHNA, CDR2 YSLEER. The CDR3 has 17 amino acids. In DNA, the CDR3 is TGCGCCAGCAGTCCTGTGGTTACCGGGACCGAAGGTGATACGCAGTATTTT. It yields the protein CASSPVVTGTEGDTQYF.

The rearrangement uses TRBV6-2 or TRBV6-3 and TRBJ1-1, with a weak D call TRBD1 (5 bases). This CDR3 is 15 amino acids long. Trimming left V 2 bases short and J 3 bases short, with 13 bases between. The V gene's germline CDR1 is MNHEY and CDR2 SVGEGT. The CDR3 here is CASSYLAGRHTEAFF. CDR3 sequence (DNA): TGTGCCAGCAGTTACCTGGCAGGGCGGCACACTGAAGCTTTCTTT.

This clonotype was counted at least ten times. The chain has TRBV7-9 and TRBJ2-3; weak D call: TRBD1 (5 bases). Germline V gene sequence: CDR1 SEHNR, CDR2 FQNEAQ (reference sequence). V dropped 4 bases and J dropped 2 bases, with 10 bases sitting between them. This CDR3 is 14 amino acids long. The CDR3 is CASSSWGSTDTQYF. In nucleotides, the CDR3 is TGTGCCAGCAGCTCCTGGGGCTCCACAGATACGCAGTATTTT. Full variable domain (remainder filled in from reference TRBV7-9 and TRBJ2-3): DTGVSQNPRHKITKRGQNVTFRCDPISEHNRLYWYRQTLGQGPEFLTYFQNEAQLEKSRLLSDRFSAERPKGSFSTLEIQRTEQGDSAMYLCASSSWGSTDTQYFGPGTRLTVL.

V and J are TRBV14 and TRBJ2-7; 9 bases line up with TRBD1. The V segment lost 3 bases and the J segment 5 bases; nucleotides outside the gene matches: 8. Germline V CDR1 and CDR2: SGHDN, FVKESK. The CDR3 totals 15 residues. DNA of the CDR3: TGTGCCAGCAGCCAGTGGGGACAGGGTTCCCACGAGCAGTACTTC. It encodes CASSQWGQGSHEQYF. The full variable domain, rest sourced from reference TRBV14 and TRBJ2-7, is EAGVTQFPSHSVIEKGQTVTLRCDPISGHDNLYWYRRVMGKEIKFLLHFVKESKQDESGMPNNRFLAERTGGTYSTLKVQPAELEDSGVYFCASSQWGQGSHEQYFGPGTRLTVT.

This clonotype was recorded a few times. For the CDR3, the DNA is TGTGCCAGTGGACAGGGAGATAATCAGCCCCAGCATTTT. It translates to CASGQGDNQPQHF. The J gene is TRBJ1-5, the V gene TRBV7-9; 8 bases agree with TRBD1. There are 13 residues in the CDR3. Looked up from germline, CDR1 is SEHNR and CDR2 is FQNEAQ (reference sequence). V lost 9 bases and J lost 4; bases outside the gene matches: 5.

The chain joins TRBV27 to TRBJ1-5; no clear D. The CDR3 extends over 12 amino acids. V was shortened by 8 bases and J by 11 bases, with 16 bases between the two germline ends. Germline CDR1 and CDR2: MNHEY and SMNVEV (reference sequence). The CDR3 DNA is TGTGCCAGCGGTAAAGGGTGGGTATCCCAGCATTTT. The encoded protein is CASGKGWVSQHF.

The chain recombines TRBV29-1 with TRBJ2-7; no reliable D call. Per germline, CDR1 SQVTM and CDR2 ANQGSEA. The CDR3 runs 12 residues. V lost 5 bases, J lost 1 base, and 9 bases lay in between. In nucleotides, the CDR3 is TGCAGCGTTCGGAGTATATCCTACGAGCAGTACTTC. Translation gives CSVRSISYEQYF.

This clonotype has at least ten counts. The CDR3: CASSYGGVGNTEAFF. The CDR3 bases are TGTGCCAGCAGTTACGGGGGGGTTGGGAACACTGAAGCTTTCTTT. This rearrangement joins TRBV6-6 to TRBJ1-1, with TRBD1 as a possible D gene (5 bases). Deletions cut 2 bases from V and 1 base from J, with 11 bases between. CDR1 is MNHNY and CDR2 is SVGAGI in the germline V gene (reference sequence). The CDR3 is 15 residues long.

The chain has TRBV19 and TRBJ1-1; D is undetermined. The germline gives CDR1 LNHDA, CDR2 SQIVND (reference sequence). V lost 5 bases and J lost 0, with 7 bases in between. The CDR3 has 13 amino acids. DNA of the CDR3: TGTGCCAGTAGTGTGGCCCTGAACACTGAAGCTTTCTTT. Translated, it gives CASSVALNTEAFF.

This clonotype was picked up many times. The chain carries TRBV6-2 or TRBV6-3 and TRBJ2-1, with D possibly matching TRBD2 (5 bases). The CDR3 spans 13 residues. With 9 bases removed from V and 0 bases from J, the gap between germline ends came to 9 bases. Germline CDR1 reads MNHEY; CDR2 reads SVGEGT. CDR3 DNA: TGTGCCAGTTCGGACTTCTCCTACAATGAGCAGTTCTTC. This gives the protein CASSDFSYNEQFF.

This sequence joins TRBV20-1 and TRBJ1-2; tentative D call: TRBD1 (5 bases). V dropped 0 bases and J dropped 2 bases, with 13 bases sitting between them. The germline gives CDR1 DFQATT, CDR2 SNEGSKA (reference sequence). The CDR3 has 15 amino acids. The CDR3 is CSARDSRGKNYGYTF. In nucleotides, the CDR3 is TGCAGTGCTAGAGATTCCCGGGGCAAGAACTATGGCTACACCTTC.

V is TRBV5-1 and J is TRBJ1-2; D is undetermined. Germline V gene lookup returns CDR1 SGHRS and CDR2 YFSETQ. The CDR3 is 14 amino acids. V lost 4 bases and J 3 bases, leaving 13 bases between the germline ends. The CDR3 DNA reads TGCGCCAGCAGCGCTGAAGAGGTTGACTATGGCTACACCTTC. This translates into CASSAEEVDYGYTF.

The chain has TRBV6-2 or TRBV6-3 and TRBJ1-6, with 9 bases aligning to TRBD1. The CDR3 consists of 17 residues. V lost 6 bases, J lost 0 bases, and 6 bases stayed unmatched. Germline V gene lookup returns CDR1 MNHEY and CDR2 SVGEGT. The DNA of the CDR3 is TGTGCCAGCAGCCTGGGACAGGGATACTCCTATAATTCACCCCTCCACTTT. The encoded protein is CASSLGQGYSYNSPLHF.

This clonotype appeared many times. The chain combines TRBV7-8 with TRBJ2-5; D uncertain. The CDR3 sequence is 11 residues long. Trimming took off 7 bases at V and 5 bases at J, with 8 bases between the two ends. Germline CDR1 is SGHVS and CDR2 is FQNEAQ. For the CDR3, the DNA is TGTGCCAGCAACCGCGCGGAGACCCAGTACTTC. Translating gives CASNRAETQYF.

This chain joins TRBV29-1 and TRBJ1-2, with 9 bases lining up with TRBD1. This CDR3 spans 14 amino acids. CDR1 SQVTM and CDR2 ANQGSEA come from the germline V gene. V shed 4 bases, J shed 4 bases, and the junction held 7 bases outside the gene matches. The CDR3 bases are TGCAGCGTTGTCCTCCGGGACAGGGCCTATGGCTACACCTTC. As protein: CSVVLRDRAYGYTF.

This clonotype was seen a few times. This CDR3 reads CSASDRTYNEQFF. The DNA for the CDR3 is TGCAGTGCGAGCGACAGAACTTACAATGAGCAGTTCTTC. The genes are TRBV20-1 and TRBJ2-1, with D possibly being TRBD1 (5 bases). Germline V CDR1 and CDR2: DFQATT, SNEGSKA (reference sequence). This CDR3 contains 13 residues. V was shortened by 6 bases and J by 4 bases, with 13 bases between the two germline ends.

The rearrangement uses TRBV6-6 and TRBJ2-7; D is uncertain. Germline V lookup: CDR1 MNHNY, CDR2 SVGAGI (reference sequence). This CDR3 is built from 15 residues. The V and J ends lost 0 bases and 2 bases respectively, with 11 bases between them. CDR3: CASSYSEPPPYEQYF. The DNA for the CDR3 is TGTGCCAGCAGTTACTCAGAGCCACCCCCCTACGAGCAGTACTTC.

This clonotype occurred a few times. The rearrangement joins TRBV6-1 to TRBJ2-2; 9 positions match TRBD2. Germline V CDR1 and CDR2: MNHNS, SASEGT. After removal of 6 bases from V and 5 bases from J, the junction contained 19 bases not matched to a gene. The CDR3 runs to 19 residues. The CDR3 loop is CASSSRGQLAGAITGELFF. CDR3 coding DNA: TGTGCCAGCAGCTCCAGAGGGCAACTAGCGGGCGCTATAACCGGGGAGCTGTTTTTT.

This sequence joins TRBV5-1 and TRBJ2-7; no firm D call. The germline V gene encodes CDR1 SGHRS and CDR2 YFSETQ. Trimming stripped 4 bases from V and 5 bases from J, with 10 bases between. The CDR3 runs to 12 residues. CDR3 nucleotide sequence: TGCGCCAGCAGCCGTCCCCCTCACGAGCAGTACTTC. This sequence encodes CASSRPPHEQYF.

The DNA for the CDR3 is TGTGCCAGCCGAAAAGACTCCGAAGCTTTCTTT. This sequence encodes CASRKDSEAFF. This chain joins TRBV7-8 and TRBJ1-1, with D hard to call. There are 11 residues in the CDR3. The germline gives CDR1 SGHVS, CDR2 FQNEAQ. The V end was cut by 8 bases, the J end by 8 bases, with 12 bases between.

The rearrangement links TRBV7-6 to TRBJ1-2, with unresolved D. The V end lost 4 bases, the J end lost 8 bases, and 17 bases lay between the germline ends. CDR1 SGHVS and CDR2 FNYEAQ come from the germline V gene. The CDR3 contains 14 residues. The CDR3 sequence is CASSSEGGLTGYTF. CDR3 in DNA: TGTGCCAGCAGCTCCGAGGGTGGTTTGACCGGCTACACCTTC.

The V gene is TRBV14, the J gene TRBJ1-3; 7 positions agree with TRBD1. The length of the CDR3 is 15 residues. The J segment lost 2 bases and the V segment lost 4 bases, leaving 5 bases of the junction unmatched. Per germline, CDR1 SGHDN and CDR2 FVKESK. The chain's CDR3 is CASSPRTGPGNTIYF. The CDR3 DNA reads TGTGCCAGCAGCCCCAGGACAGGACCTGGAAACACCATATATTTT.

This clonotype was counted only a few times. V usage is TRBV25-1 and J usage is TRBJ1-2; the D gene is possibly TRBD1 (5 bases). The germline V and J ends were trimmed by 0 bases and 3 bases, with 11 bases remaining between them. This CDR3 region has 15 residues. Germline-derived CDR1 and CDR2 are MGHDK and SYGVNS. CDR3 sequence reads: CASSEYGTGHYGYTF. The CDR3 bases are TGTGCCAGCAGTGAATATGGCACGGGACACTATGGCTACACCTTC.

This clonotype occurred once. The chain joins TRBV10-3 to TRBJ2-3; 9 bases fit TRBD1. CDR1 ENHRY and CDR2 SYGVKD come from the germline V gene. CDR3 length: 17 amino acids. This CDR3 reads CVTQPGWDRANTDTQYF. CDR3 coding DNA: TGTGTCACCCAGCCGGGGTGGGACAGGGCTAACACAGATACGCAGTATTTT.

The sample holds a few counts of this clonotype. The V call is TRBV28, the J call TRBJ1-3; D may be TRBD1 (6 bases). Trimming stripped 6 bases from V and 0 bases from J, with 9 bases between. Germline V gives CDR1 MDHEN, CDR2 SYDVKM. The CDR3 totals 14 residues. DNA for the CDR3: TGTGCCAGCAGCGAGGGGGGCTCTGGAAACACCATATATTTT. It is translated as CASSEGGSGNTIYF.

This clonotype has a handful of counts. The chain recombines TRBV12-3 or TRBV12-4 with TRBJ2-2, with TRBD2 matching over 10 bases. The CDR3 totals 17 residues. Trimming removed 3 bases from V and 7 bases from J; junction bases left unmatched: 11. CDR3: CASSFGSGGAVDGELFF. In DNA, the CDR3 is TGTGCCAGCAGTTTTGGAAGCGGGGGGGCCGTCGACGGGGAGCTGTTTTTT.